Listed below are T cell receptor beta chains from one sample, sequenced in a study of blood T cell repertoires in COVID-19. Clones were sequenced by immunoSEQ multiplex PCR, and TCRdb holds only the in-frame ones, with some missing. The data hold 150,000 to 200,000 clones, with 85% to 90% observed a single time. Sequenced input: peripheral blood. These receptors were obtained from a woman of 80 years or more in a cohort sampled during active or convalescent COVID-19. CDR3s include the opening cysteine and the closing phenylalanine or tryptophan. D genes are given only for firm matches. Size is stated for part of the rows, as once, few or many counts, or as a class when the clone is expanded.

j_call: TRBJ1-2
d_call: TRBD1
clone_size: NA
v_call: TRBV30
cdr3_nt: TGTGCCTTGAACGTCCGGGACAGGCCCTATGGCTACACCTTC
cdr3_aa: CALNVRDRPYGYTF

j_call: TRBJ1-1
d_call: NA
clone_size: NA
v_call: TRBV14
cdr3_nt: TGTGCCAGCAGCCAAGTTACCAGGGCCACTGAAGCTTTCTTT
cdr3_aa: CASSQVTRATEAFF

j_call: TRBJ2-1
d_call: TRBD2
clone_size: NA
v_call: TRBV10-3
cdr3_nt: TGTGCCATCAGTGATCCTCTCCAGCGGGGGGGCCGAGACAATGAGCAGTTCTTC
cdr3_aa: CAISDPLQRGGRDNEQFF

j_call: TRBJ2-3
d_call: TRBD1
clone_size: NA
v_call: TRBV29-1
cdr3_nt: TGCAGCGTTGACAGGGGGCGGGCGAACACAGATACGCAGTATTTT
cdr3_aa: CSVDRGRANTDTQYF

j_call: TRBJ1-2
d_call: NA
clone_size: NA
v_call: TRBV6-2/TRBV6-3
cdr3_nt: TGTGCCAGCAGTCCCCATAACGGGATATATGGCTACACCTTC
cdr3_aa: CASSPHNGIYGYTF

j_call: TRBJ1-2
d_call: NA
clone_size: NA
v_call: TRBV3-1/TRBV3-2
cdr3_nt: TGTGCCAGCAGCCAAAAAATTTGGGCCCAACTCTACACCTTC
cdr3_aa: CASSQKIWAQLYTF

j_call: TRBJ2-1
d_call: NA
clone_size: NA
v_call: TRBV18
cdr3_nt: TGTGCCAGCTCACCGACTCAGTCTATTTCCTACAATGAGCAGTTCTTC
cdr3_aa: CASSPTQSISYNEQFF

j_call: TRBJ2-7
d_call: TRBD1
clone_size: NA
v_call: TRBV6-5
cdr3_nt: TGTGCCAGCAGCCAACAGGGGAGCTCCTACGAGCAGTACTTC
cdr3_aa: CASSQQGSSYEQYF

j_call: TRBJ1-1
d_call: NA
clone_size: NA
v_call: TRBV30
cdr3_nt: TGTGCCTGGAGTAAACAGGGTTTGGGTGAAGCTTTCTTT
cdr3_aa: CAWSKQGLGEAFF

j_call: TRBJ1-5
d_call: NA
clone_size: NA
v_call: TRBV19
cdr3_nt: TGTGCCAGTAGTCAGGGAGGGCAGCCCCAGCATTTT
cdr3_aa: CASSQGGQPQHF

j_call: TRBJ2-4
d_call: NA
clone_size: NA
v_call: TRBV11-2
cdr3_nt: TGTGCCAGCAGCTTAGACAGCCTAGAAAACATTCAGTACTTC
cdr3_aa: CASSLDSLENIQYF

j_call: TRBJ2-1
d_call: TRBD2
clone_size: NA
v_call: TRBV30
cdr3_nt: TGTGCCTGGAGGGAGCGGGGCCAAACGGGTAATGAGCAGTTCTTC
cdr3_aa: CAWRERGQTGNEQFF

j_call: TRBJ2-3
d_call: NA
clone_size: NA
v_call: TRBV3-1/TRBV3-2
cdr3_nt: TGTGCCAGCAGCCACGGCACAGATACGCAGTATTTT
cdr3_aa: CASSHGTDTQYF

j_call: TRBJ2-3
d_call: TRBD2
clone_size: NA
v_call: TRBV5-1
cdr3_nt: TGCGCCAGCAGACGGACTAGCGCGACGCAGTATTTT
cdr3_aa: CASRRTSATQYF

j_call: TRBJ2-2
d_call: NA
clone_size: NA
v_call: TRBV7-9
cdr3_nt: TGTGCCAGCAGCCCCCAGGTCGCCGGGGAGCTGTTTTTT
cdr3_aa: CASSPQVAGELFF

j_call: TRBJ2-2
d_call: TRBD2
clone_size: NA
v_call: TRBV7-6
cdr3_nt: TGTGCCAGCAGCTTAGAAAGGACTAGCGGAACCGGGGAGCTGTTTTTT
cdr3_aa: CASSLERTSGTGELFF

j_call: TRBJ1-1
d_call: TRBD1
clone_size: NA
v_call: TRBV11-2
cdr3_nt: TGTGCCAGCAGCTTGTCAGGGGGCTTGAACACTGAAGCTTTCTTT
cdr3_aa: CASSLSGGLNTEAFF

j_call: TRBJ2-3
d_call: TRBD2
clone_size: NA
v_call: TRBV7-8
cdr3_nt: TGTGCCAGCAGCTTAGGGACTAGCGGGAGGTTCACAGATACGCAGTATTTT
cdr3_aa: CASSLGTSGRFTDTQYF

j_call: TRBJ1-6
d_call: TRBD1
clone_size: NA
v_call: TRBV7-2
cdr3_nt: TGTGCCAGCAGCTTACAGGGGGCCCTAAATAATTCACCCCTCCACTTT
cdr3_aa: CASSLQGALNNSPLHF

j_call: TRBJ2-3
d_call: TRBD1
clone_size: NA
v_call: TRBV30
cdr3_nt: TGTGCCTGGAGTCGGCGACAGGGGGCAAGAGATACGCAGTATTTT
cdr3_aa: CAWSRRQGARDTQYF

j_call: TRBJ1-1
d_call: NA
clone_size: many
v_call: TRBV7-9
cdr3_nt: TGTGCCAGCAGCTTGAGACAGATTGAAGCTTTCTTT
cdr3_aa: CASSLRQIEAFF

j_call: TRBJ1-2
d_call: NA
clone_size: NA
v_call: TRBV11-2
cdr3_nt: TGTGCCAGCATCGCGGGGCCGCACGAGCCCGGCTACACCTTC
cdr3_aa: CASIAGPHEPGYTF

j_call: TRBJ2-7
d_call: TRBD1
clone_size: NA
v_call: TRBV5-8
cdr3_nt: TGTGCCAGCAGCTTGGTTCCGTACAGGGGGTATGAGTACGAGCAGTACTTC
cdr3_aa: CASSLVPYRGYEYEQYF

j_call: TRBJ1-1
d_call: TRBD1
clone_size: NA
v_call: TRBV7-8
cdr3_nt: TGTGCCAGCAGCGATGGACAGGTGGGCACTGAAGCTTTCTTT
cdr3_aa: CASSDGQVGTEAFF

j_call: TRBJ1-1
d_call: NA
clone_size: NA
v_call: TRBV4-1
cdr3_nt: TGCGCCAGCAGCCAGGACAGCAGGGGGAACACTGAAGCTTTCTTT
cdr3_aa: CASSQDSRGNTEAFF

j_call: TRBJ2-5
d_call: TRBD2
clone_size: NA
v_call: TRBV5-4
cdr3_nt: TGTGCCAGCAGCATCTGGACTAGTCATGAGACCCAGTACTTC
cdr3_aa: CASSIWTSHETQYF

j_call: TRBJ2-5
d_call: TRBD2
clone_size: NA
v_call: TRBV28
cdr3_nt: TGTGCCAGCAGTCCCCATAGCGGGGGGCAAGAGACCCAGTACTTC
cdr3_aa: CASSPHSGGQETQYF

j_call: TRBJ2-5
d_call: NA
clone_size: NA
v_call: TRBV7-2
cdr3_nt: TGTGCCAGCAGCTTAGTGGCTAGCCAAGAGACCCAGTACTTC
cdr3_aa: CASSLVASQETQYF